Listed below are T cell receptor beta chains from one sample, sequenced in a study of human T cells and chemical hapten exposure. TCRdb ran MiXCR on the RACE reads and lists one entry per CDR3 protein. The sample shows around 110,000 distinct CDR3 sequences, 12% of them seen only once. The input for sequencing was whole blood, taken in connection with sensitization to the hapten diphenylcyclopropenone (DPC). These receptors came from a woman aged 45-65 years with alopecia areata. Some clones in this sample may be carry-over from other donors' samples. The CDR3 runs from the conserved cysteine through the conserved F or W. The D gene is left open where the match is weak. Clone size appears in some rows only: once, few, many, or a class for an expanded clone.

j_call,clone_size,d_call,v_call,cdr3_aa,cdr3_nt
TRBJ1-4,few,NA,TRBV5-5,CASSSLPPNNEKLFF,TGTGCCAGCAGCTCCCTCCCCCCGAATAATGAAAAACTGTTTTTT
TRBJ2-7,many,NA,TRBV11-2,CASSFFVSYEQYF,TGTGCCAGCAGCTTTTTTGTCTCCTACGAGCAGTACTTC
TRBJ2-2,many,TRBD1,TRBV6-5,CASSRTGLTGELFF,TGTGCCAGCAGCCGGACAGGGCTCACCGGGGAGCTGTTTTTT
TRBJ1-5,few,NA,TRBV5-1,CASSLTGSSNQPQHF,TGCGCCAGCAGCCTCACAGGGTCGAGCAATCAGCCCCAGCATTTT
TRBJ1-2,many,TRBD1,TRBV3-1,CASSQGWAGQGSSGYTF,TGTGCCAGCAGCCAAGGCTGGGCGGGACAGGGGTCGAGCGGCTACACCTTC
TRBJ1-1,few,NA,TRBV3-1,CASSQDLGYTEAFF,TGTGCCAGCAGCCAAGATTTAGGGTACACTGAAGCTTTCTTT
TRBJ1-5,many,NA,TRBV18,CASSLSEGNQPQHF,TGTGCCAGCTCACTCTCCGAGGGTAATCAGCCCCAGCATTTT
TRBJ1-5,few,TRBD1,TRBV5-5,CASSRDRGGQPQHF,TGTGCCAGCAGCCGGGACAGGGGTGGTCAGCCCCAGCATTTT
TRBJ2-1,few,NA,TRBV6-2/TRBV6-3,CASSIGAFTTFF,TGTGCCAGCAGCATAGGAGCATTCACCACGTTCTTC
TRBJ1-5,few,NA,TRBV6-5,CASSYKGSNQPQHF,TGTGCCAGCAGTTACAAGGGTAGCAATCAGCCCCAGCATTTT
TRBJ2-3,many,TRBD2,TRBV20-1,CSASSGLVTDTQYF,TGCAGTGCTAGTTCAGGACTAGTAACAGATACGCAGTATTTT
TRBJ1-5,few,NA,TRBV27,CASRLSLAGNQPQHF,TGTGCCAGCAGACTGAGCCTGGCGGGCAATCAGCCCCAGCATTTT
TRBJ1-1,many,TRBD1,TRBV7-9,CASSLGDRPMVPFF,TGTGCCAGCAGCTTAGGGGACAGGCCGATGGTTCCTTTCTTT
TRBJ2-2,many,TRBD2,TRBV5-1,CASLRTSGNTGELFF,TGCGCCAGCCTTCGGACTAGCGGGAACACCGGGGAGCTGTTTTTT
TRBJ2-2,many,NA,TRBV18,CASSPEAVVLNTGELFF,TGTGCCAGCTCACCCGAGGCAGTCGTACTCAACACCGGGGAGCTGTTTTTT
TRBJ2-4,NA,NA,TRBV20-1,CSASKDIQYF,TGCAGTGCTAGTAAGGACATTCAGTACTTC
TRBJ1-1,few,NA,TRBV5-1,CASSLDRIMNTEAFF,TGCGCCAGCAGCCTTGATCGGATCATGAACACTGAAGCTTTCTTT
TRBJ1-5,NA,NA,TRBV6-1,CASSEPYRVKSNQPQHF,TGTGCCAGCAGTGAGCCTTACAGGGTAAAAAGCAATCAGCCCCAGCATTTT
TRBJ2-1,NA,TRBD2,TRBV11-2,CASSREGSEQFF,TGTGCCAGCAGCCGGGAGGGCAGTGAGCAGTTCTTC
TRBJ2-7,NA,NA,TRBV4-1,CASSQDSGAEQYF,TGCGCCAGCAGCCAAGATTCAGGGGCCGAGCAGTACTTC
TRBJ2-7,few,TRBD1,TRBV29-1,CSVLGDRAYEQYF,TGCAGCGTCTTGGGGGACAGGGCTTACGAGCAGTACTTC
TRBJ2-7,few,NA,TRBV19,CASNQGIGYEQYF,TGTGCCAGTAACCAGGGGATCGGGTACGAGCAGTACTTC
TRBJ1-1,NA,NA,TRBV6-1,CASGYGSEAFF,TGTGCCAGCGGATATGGGAGTGAAGCTTTCTTT
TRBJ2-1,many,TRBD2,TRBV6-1,CASSTSGRAGEQFF,TGTGCCAGCAGTACTAGCGGGAGGGCGGGAGAGCAGTTCTTC
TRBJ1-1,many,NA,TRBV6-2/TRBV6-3,CASRSGNQAFF,TGTGCCAGCCGTTCCGGGAACCAGGCTTTCTTT
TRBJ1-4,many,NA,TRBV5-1,CASSASRLEKLFF,TGCGCCAGCAGCGCCAGTCGACTAGAAAAACTGTTTTTT
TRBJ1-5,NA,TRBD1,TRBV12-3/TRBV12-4,CASNPPTGTVRNQPQHF,TGTGCCAGCAATCCACCGACAGGGACAGTGCGCAATCAGCCCCAGCATTTT
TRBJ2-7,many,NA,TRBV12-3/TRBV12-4,CASSQGHKYEQYF,TGTGCCAGCAGTCAGGGACATAAGTACGAGCAGTACTTC
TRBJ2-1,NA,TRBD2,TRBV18,CASSGGTSGNNEQFF,TGTGCCAGCTCGGGCGGGACTAGCGGTAACAATGAGCAGTTCTTC
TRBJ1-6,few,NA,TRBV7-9,CASTLGSSPLHF,TGTGCCAGCACCTTAGGTAGTTCACCCCTCCACTTT
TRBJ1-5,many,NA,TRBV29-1,CSVGEENNQPQHF,TGCAGCGTTGGGGAGGAGAACAATCAGCCCCAGCATTTT
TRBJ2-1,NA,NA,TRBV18,CASSPVGANNEQFF,TGTGCCAGCTCACCGGTGGGGGCAAACAATGAGCAGTTCTTC
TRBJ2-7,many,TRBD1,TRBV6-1,CASLTPGQGGYEQYF,TGTGCCAGCTTGACTCCGGGACAGGGGGGCTACGAGCAGTACTTC
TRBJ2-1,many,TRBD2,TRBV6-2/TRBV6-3,CASSDPTSGRHNEQFF,TGTGCCAGCAGTGACCCGACTAGCGGGAGGCACAATGAGCAGTTCTTC
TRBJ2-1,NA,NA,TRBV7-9,CASSLGETGNEQFF,TGTGCCAGCAGCTTGGGGGAAACAGGAAATGAGCAGTTCTTC
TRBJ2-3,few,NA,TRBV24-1,CATSTSTDTQYF,TGTGCCACCAGCACTAGCACAGATACGCAGTATTTT
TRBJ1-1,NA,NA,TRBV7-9,CASSLRGAGEAFF,TGTGCCAGCAGCTTGAGAGGAGCGGGTGAAGCTTTCTTT
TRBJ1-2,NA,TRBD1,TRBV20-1,CSAIDRDRVFYGYTF,TGCAGTGCTATCGACCGGGACAGGGTATTTTATGGCTACACCTTC
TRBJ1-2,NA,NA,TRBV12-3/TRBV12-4,CASSPLYGYTF,TGTGCCAGCAGTCCTCTCTATGGCTACACCTTC
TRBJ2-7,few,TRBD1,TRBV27,CASRPRQGAREQYF,TGTGCCAGCAGGCCGCGGCAGGGGGCGCGGGAGCAGTACTTC
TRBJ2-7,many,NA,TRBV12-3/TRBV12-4,CASSDQTLPYEQYF,TGTGCCAGCAGTGACCAGACACTTCCCTACGAGCAGTACTTC
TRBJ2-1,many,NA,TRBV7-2,CASSFSTSGYNEQFF,TGTGCCAGCAGCTTCTCTACCAGCGGATACAATGAGCAGTTCTTC
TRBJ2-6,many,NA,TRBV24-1,CATSEVVGAGANVLTF,TGTGCCACCAGTGAGGTAGTGGGGGCTGGGGCCAACGTCCTGACTTTC
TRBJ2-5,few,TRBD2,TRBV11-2,CASRPQLASETQYF,TGTGCCAGCAGACCACAACTAGCGTCGGAGACCCAGTACTTC
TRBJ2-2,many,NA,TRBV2,CASSEASYTGELFF,TGTGCCAGCAGTGAAGCTAGCTACACCGGGGAGCTGTTTTTT
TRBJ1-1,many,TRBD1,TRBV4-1,CASSQRRAPQGGSSMNTEAFF,TGCGCCAGCAGCCAAAGAAGGGCCCCACAGGGGGGCTCCTCTATGAACACTGAAGCTTTCTTT
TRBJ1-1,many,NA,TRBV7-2,CASSEGLEGEAFF,TGTGCCAGCAGCGAAGGTTTGGAGGGAGAAGCTTTCTTT
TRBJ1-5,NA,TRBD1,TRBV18,CASSPGTGPNQPQHF,TGTGCCAGCTCACCTGGGACAGGGCCCAATCAGCCCCAGCATTTT
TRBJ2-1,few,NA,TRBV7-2,CASSLEAGKNEQFF,TGTGCCAGCAGCTTAGAGGCGGGGAAGAATGAGCAGTTCTTC
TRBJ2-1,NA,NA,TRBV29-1,CSVEGRAVTYNEQFF,TGCAGCGTTGAAGGGAGGGCGGTTACCTACAATGAGCAGTTCTTC
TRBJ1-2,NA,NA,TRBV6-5,CASSYREGGGYTF,TGTGCCAGCAGTTACAGGGAGGGTGGAGGCTACACCTTC
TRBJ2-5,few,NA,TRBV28,CASSLWTAAQETQYF,TGTGCCAGCAGTCTTTGGACAGCCGCCCAAGAGACCCAGTACTTC
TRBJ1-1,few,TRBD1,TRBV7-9,CASSLTGETEAFF,TGTGCCAGCAGCCTTACAGGGGAAACTGAAGCTTTCTTT
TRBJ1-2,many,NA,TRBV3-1,CASSDGARTQGYTF,TGTGCCAGCAGCGACGGAGCAAGGACTCAGGGCTACACCTTC
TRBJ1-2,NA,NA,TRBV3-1,CASSQASNYGYTF,TGTGCCAGCAGCCAAGCTAGTAACTATGGCTACACCTTC
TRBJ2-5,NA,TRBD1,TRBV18,CASSRPEQGRQETQYF,TGTGCCAGCTCCCGACCTGAACAGGGGAGACAAGAGACCCAGTACTTC
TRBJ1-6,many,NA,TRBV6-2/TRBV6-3,CASSYGSGVVGEPPLHF,TGTGCCAGCAGTTACGGGTCGGGTGTGGTAGGCGAGCCACCCCTCCACTTT